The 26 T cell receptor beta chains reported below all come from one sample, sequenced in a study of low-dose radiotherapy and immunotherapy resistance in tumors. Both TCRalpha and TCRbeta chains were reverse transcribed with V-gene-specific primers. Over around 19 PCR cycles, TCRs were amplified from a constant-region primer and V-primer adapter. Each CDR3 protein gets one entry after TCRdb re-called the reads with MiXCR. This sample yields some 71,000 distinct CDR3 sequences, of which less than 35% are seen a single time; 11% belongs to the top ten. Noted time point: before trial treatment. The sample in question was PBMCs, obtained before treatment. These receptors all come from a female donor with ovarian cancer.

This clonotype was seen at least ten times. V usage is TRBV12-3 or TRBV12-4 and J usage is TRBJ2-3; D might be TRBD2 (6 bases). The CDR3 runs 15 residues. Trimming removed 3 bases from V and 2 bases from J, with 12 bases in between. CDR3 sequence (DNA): TGTGCCAGCAGTTTTCGGGGACTCAACACAGATACGCAGTATTTT. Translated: CASSFRGLNTDTQYF.

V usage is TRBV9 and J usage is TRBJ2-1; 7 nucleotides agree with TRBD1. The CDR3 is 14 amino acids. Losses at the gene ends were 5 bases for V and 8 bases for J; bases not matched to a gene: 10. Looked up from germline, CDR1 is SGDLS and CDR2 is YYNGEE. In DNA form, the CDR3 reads TGTGCCAGCAGTCGTGGACAGGCTTGGGATGAGCAGTTCTTC. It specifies CASSRGQAWDEQFF. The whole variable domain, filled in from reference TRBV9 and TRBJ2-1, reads DSGVTQTPKHLITATGQRVTLRCSPRSGDLSVYWYQQSLDQGLQFLIQYYNGEERAKGNILERFSAQQFPDLHSELNLSSLELGDSALYFCASSRGQAWDEQFFGPGTRLTVL.

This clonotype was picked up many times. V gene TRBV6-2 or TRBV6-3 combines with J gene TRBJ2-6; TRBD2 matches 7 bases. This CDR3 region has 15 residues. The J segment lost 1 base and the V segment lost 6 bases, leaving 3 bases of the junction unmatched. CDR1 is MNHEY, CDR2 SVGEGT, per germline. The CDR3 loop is CASRGGQSGANVLTF. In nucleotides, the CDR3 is TGTGCCAGCAGGGGAGGGCAATCTGGGGCCAACGTCCTGACTTTC.

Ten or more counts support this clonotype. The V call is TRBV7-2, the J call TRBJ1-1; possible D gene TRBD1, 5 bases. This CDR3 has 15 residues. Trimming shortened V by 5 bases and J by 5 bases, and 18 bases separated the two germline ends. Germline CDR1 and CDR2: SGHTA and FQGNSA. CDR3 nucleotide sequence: TGTGCCAGCAGCCCACGGGGGGGAAGGTTAACTGAAGCTTTCTTT. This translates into CASSPRGGRLTEAFF.

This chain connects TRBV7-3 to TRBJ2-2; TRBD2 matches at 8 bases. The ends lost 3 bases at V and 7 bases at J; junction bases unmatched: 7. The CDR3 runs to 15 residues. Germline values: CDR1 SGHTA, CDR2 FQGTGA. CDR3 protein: CASSFVAGPGGELFF. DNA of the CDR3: TGTGCCAGCAGCTTCGTAGCGGGGCCGGGCGGGGAGCTGTTTTTT.

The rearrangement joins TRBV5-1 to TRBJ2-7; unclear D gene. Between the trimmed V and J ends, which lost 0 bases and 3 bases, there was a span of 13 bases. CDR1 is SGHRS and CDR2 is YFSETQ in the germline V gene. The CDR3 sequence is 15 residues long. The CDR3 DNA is TGCGCCAGCAGCTTGGTGGCTAGAAATTACTACGAGCAGTACTTC. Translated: CASSLVARNYYEQYF.

DNA of the CDR3: TGTGCCAGCAGTTACTCGATGGACAGGGTACCCAATCAGCCCCAGCATTTT. Protein sequence: CASSYSMDRVPNQPQHF. This sequence joins TRBV6-2 or TRBV6-3 and TRBJ1-5, with TRBD1 matching 8 bases. Germline CDR1 MNHEY, CDR2 SVGEGT. Trimming removed 0 bases from V and 3 bases from J; junction bases left unmatched: 7. This CDR3 has 17 residues.

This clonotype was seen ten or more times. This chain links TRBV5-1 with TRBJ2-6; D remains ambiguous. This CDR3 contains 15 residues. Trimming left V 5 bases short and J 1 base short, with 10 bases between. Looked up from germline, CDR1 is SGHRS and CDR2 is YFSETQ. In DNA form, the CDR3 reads TGCGCCAGCAGGCCTACAAGTTCTGGGGCCAACGTCCTGACTTTC. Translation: CASRPTSSGANVLTF.

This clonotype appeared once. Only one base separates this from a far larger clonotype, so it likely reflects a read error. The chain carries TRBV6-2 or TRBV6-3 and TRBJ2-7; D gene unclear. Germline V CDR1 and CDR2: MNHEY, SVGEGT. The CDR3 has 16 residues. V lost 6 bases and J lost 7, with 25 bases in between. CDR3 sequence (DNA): TGTGCCAGCAGGGGCCGGACGGGCAGCCAAGGGAATGAGCAGTACTTC. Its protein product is CASRGRTGSQGNEQYF.

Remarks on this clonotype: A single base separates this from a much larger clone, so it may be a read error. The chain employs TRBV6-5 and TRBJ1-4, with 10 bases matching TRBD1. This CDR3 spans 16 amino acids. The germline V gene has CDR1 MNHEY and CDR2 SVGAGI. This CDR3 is CASRYSLTGGNEKLFF. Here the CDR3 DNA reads TGTGCCAGCAGATACTCTTTGACAGGGGGCAATGAAAAACTGTTTTTT.

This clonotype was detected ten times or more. The CDR3 bases are TGTGCCAGCAGCCCCCTCGAACGGGGCGAGACCCAGTACTTC. As protein: CASSPLERGETQYF. The chain carries TRBV7-2 and TRBJ2-5; perhaps D is TRBD1 or TRBD2 (5 bases each). CDR3 length: 14 residues. Trimming cost V 5 bases and J 5 bases, with 15 bases left between them. Germline assignment: CDR1 SGHTA and CDR2 FQGNSA.

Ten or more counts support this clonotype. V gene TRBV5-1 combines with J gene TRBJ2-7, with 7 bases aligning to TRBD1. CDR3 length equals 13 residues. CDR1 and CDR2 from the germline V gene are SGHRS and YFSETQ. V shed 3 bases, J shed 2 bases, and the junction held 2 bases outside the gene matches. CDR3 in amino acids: CASSWGQTYEQYF. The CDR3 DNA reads TGCGCCAGCAGCTGGGGACAGACCTACGAGCAGTACTTC.

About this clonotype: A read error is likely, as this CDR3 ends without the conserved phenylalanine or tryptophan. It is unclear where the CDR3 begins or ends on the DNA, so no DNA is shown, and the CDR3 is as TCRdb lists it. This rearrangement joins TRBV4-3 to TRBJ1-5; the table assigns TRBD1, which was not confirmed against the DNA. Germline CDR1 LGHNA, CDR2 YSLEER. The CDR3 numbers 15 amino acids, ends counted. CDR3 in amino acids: CASSPRTGGSISPSI.

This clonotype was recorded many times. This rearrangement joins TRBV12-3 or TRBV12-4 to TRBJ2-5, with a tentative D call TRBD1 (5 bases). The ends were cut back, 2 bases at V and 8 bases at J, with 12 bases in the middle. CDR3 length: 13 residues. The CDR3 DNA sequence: TGTGCCAGCAGTTTAAGCCAGGACAATACCCAGTACTTC. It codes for CASSLSQDNTQYF.

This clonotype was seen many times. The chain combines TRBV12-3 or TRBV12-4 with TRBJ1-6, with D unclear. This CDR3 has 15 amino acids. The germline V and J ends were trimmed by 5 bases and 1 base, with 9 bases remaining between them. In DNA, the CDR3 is TGTGCCAGCAGTCCCGCTCGATCCTATAATTCACCCCTCCACTTT. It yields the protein CASSPARSYNSPLHF.

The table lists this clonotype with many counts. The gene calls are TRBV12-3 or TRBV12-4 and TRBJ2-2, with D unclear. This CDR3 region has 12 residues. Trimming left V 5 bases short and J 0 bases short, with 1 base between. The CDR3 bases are TGTGCCAGCAGTACGAACACCGGGGAGCTGTTTTTT. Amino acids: CASSTNTGELFF.

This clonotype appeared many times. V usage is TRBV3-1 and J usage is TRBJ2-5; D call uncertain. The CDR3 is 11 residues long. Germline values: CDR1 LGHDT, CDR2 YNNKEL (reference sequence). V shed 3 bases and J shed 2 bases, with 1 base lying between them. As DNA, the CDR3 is TGTGCCAGCAGCCAGCAAGAGACCCAGTACTTC. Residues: CASSQQETQYF.

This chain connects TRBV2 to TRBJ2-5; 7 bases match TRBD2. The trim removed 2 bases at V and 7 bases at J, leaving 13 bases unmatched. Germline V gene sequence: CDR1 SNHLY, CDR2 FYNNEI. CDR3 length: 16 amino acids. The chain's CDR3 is CASSENSTPSGATQYF. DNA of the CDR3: TGTGCCAGCAGTGAAAATAGCACCCCGAGCGGGGCGACCCAGTACTTC.

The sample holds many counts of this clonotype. The CDR3 protein is CASSQQTGPYGYTF. CDR3 DNA: TGTGCCAGCAGCCAACAGACAGGACCTTATGGCTACACCTTC. The gene calls are TRBV14 and TRBJ1-2, with TRBD1 as a possible D gene (6 bases). V lost 2 bases and J lost 5, with 12 bases in between. Per germline, CDR1 SGHDN and CDR2 FVKESK. The CDR3 length is 14 residues.

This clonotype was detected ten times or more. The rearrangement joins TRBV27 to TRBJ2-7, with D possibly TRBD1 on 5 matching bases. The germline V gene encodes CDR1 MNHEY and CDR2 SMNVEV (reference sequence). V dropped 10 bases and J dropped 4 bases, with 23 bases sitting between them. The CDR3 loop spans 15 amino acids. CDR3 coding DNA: TGTGCCACCTCGCCTTTGGGCAGGGAAATGTACGAGCAGTACTTC. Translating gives CATSPLGREMYEQYF.

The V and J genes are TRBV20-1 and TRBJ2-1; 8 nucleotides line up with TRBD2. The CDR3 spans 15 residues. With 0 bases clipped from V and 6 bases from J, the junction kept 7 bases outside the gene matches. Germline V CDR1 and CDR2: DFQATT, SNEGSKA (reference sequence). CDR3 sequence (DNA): TGCAGTGCTAGAGAGGTGGCGGGAGGCCCCAATGAGCAGTTCTTC. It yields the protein CSAREVAGGPNEQFF.

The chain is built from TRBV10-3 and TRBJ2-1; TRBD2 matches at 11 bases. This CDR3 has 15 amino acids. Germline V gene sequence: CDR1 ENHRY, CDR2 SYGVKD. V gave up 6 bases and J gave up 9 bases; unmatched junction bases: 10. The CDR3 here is CAIRGTSGPSAEQFF. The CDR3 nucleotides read TGTGCCATCAGGGGGACTAGCGGACCCTCCGCTGAGCAGTTCTTC.

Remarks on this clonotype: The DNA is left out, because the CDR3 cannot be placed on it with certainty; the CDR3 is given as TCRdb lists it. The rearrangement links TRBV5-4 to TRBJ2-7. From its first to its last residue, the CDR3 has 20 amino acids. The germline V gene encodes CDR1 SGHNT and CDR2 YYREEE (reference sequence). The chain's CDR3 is CASSIYLCSVESQFSYEQYF.

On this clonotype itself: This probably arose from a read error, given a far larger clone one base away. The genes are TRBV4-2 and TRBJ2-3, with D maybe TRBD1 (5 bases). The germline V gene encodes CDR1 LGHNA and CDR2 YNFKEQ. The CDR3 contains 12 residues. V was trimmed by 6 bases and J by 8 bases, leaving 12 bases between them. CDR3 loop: CASSAPQGTQYF. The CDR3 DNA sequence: TGTGCCAGCAGTGCCCCCCAGGGTACGCAGTATTTT.

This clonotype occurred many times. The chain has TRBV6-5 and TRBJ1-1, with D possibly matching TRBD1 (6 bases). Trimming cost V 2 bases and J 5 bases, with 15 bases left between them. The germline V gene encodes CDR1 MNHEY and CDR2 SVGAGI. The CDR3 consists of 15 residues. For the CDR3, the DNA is TGTGCCAGCAGTTACGGGGGGGGCGTTGAGACTGAAGCTTTCTTT. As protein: CASSYGGGVETEAFF.

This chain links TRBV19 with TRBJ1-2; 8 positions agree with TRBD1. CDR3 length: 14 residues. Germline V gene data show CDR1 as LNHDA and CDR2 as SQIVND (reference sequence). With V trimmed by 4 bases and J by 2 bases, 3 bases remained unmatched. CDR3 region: CASSTTGVNYGYTF. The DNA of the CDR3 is TGTGCCAGTAGTACGACAGGGGTCAACTATGGCTACACCTTC.